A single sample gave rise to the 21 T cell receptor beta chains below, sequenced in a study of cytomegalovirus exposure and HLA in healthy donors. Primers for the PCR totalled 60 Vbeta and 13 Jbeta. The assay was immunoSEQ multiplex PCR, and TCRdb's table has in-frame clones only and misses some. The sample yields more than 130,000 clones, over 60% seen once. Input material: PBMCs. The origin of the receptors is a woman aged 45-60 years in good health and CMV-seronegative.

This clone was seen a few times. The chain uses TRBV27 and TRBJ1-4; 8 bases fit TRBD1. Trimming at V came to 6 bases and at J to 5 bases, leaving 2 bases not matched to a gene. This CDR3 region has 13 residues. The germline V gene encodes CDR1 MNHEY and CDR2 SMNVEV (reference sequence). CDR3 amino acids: CASRRQGNEKLFF. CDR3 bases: TGTGCCAGCAGACGACAGGGGAATGAAAAACTGTTTTTT.

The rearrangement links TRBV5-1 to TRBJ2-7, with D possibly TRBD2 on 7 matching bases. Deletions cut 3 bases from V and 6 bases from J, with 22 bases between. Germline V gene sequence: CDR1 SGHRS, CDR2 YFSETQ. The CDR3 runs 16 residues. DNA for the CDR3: TGCGCCAGCAGCTATACGACCCCCACGCGGGGGCGCGAGCAGTACTTC. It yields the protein CASSYTTPTRGREQYF.

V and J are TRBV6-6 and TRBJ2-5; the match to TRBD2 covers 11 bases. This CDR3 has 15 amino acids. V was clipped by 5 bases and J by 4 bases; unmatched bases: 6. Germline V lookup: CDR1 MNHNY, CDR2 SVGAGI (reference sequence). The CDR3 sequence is CASSQTSGMVETQYF. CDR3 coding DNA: TGTGCCAGCAGTCAGACTAGCGGGATGGTAGAGACCCAGTACTTC.

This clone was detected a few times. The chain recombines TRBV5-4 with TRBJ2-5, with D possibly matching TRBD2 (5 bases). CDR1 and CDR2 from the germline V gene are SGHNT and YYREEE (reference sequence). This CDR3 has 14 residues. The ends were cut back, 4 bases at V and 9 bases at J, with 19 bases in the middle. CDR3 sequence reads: CASSPDHIPGAQYF. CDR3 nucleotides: TGTGCCAGCAGCCCAGACCACATTCCCGGGGCCCAGTACTTC. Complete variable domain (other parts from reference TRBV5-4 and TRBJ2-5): ETGVTQSPTHLIKTRGQQVTLRCSSQSGHNTVSWYQQALGQGPQFIFQYYREEENGRGNFPPRFSGLQFPNYSSELNVNALELDDSALYLCASSPDHIPGAQYFGPGTRLLVL.

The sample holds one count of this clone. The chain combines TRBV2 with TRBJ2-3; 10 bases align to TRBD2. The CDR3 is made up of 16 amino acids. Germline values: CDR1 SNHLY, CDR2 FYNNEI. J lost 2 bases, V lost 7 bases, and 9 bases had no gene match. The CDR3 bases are TGTGCCAGCAAAAGTCTAGCGGGGGATATCACAGATACGCAGTATTTT. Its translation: CASKSLAGDITDTQYF.

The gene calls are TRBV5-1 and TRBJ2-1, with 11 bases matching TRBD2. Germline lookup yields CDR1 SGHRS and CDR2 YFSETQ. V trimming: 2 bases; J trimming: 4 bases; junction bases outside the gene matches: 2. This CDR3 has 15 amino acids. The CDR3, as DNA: TGCGCCAGCAGCTTCACTAGCGGGGGATACAATGAGCAGTTCTTC. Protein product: CASSFTSGGYNEQFF.

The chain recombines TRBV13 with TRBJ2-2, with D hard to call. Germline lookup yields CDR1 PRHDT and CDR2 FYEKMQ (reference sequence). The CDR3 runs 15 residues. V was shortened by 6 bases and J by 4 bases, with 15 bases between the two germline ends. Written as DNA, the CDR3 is TGTGCCAGCAGTCAGTTTTCCGTGGTCACCGGGGAGCTGTTTTTT. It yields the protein CASSQFSVVTGELFF. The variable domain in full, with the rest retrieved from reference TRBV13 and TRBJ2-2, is AAGVIQSPRHLIKEKRETATLKCYPIPRHDTVYWYQQGPGQDPQFLISFYEKMQSDKGSIPDRFSAQQFSDYHSELNMSSLELGDSALYFCASSQFSVVTGELFFGEGSRLTVL.

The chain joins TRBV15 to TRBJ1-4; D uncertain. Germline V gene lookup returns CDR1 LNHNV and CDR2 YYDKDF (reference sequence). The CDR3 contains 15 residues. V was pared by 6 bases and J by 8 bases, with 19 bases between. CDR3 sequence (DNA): TGTGCCACCAGTCTATGGCAGGCGGGCGAAGAAAAACTGTTTTTT. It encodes CATSLWQAGEEKLFF.

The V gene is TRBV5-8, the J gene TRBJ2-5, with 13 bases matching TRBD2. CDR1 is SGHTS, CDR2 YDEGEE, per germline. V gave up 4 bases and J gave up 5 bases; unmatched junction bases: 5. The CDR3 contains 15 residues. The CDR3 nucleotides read TGTGCCAGCAGCACCGGGACTAGCGGGGACGAGACCCAGTACTTC. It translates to CASSTGTSGDETQYF.

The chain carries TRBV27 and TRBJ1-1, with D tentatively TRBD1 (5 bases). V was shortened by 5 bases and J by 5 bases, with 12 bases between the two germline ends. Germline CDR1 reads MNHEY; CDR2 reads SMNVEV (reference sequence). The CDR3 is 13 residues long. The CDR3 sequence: CASSIREGTEAFF. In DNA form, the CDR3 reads TGTGCCAGCAGTATCAGGGAGGGGACTGAAGCTTTCTTT.

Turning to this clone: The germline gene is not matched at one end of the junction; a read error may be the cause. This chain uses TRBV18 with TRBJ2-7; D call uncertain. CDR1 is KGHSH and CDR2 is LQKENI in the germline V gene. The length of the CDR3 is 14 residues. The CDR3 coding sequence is TGTGCCAGCTCCCCACTCAGAACCTCCTACGAGCAGTACTTC. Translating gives CASSPLRTSYEQYF.

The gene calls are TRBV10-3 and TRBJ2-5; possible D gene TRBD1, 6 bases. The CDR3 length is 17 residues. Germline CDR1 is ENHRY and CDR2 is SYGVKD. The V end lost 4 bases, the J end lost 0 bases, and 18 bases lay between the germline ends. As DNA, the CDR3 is TGTGCCATCAGTGGACAGGCCCCACCCTCGAACCAAGAGACCCAGTACTTC. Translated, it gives CAISGQAPPSNQETQYF.

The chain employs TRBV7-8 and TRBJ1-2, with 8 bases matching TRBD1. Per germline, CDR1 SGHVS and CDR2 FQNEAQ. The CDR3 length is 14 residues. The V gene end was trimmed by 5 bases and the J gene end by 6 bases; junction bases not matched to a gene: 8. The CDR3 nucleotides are TGTGCCAGCAGCATAGACAGGGGATCGAATGGCTACACCTTC. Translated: CASSIDRGSNGYTF.

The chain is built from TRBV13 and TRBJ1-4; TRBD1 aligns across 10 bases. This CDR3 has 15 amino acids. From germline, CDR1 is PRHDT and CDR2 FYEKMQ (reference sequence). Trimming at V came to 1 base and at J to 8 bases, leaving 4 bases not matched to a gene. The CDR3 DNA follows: TGTGCCAGCAGCTTAGAGGGGACAGGGGAGGAAAAACTGTTTTTT. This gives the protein CASSLEGTGEEKLFF.

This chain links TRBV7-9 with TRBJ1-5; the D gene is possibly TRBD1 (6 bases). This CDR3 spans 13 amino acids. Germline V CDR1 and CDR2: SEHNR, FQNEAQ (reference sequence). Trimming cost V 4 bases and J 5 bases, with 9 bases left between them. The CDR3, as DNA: TGTGCCAGCAGCTGGGCAGGGGATCAGCCCCAGCATTTT. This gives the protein CASSWAGDQPQHF.

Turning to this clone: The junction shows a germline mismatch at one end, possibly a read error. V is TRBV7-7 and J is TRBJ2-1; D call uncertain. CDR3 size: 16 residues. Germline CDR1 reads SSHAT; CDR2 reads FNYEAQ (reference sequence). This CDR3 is CASSRSPLSSYNEQFF. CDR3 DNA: TGTGCTAGCAGCCGGTCCCCGTTATCCTCCTACAATGAGCAGTTCTTC. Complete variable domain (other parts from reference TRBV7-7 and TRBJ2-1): GAGVSQSPRYKVTKRGQDVTLRCDPISSHATLYWYQQALGQGPEFLTYFNYEAQPDKSGLPSDRFSAERPEGSISTLTIQRTEQRDSAMYRCASSRSPLSSYNEQFFGPGTRLTVL.

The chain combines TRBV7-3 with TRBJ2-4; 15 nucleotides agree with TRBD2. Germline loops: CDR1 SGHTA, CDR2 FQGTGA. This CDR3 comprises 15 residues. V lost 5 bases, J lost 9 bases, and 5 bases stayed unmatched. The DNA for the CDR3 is TGTGCCAGCAGCCGTGGGACTAGCGGGGGGAGCATTCAGTACTTC. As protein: CASSRGTSGGSIQYF.

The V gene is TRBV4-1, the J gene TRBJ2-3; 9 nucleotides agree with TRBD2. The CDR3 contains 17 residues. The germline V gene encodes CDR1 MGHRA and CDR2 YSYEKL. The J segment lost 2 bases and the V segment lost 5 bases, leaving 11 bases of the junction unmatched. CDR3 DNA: TGCGCCAGCAGCTTTAGTGGGCAGCGGGGGGTCACAGATACGCAGTATTTT. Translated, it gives CASSFSGQRGVTDTQYF.

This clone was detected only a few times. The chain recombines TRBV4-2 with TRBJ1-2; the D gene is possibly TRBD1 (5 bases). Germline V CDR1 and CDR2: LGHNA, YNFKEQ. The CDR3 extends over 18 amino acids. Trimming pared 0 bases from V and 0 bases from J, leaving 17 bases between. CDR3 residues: CASSQDPPGRSPNYGYTF. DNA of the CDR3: TGTGCCAGCAGCCAAGATCCCCCAGGGCGATCCCCTAACTATGGCTACACCTTC.

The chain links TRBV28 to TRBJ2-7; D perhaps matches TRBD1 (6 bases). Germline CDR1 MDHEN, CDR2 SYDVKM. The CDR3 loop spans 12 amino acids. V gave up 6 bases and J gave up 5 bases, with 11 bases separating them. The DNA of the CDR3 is TGTGCCAGCAGGTACAGGGAAAACGAGCAGTACTTC. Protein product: CASRYRENEQYF.

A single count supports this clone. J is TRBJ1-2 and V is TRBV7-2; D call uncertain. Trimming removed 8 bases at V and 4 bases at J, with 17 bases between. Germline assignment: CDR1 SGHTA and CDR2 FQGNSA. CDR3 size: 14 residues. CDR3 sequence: CASGLPTNGYGYTF. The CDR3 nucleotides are TGTGCCAGCGGGCTCCCGACTAACGGCTATGGCTACACCTTC.